The 21 T cell receptor beta chains below all came from one sample that was sequenced in a study of beta chain features in type 1 diabetes. Of the isolated RNA, all was reverse transcribed, and so the sequenced material was expressed TCRB transcripts. Sequencing was performed with immunoSEQ multiplex PCR; in TCRdb, only in-frame clones are kept and a portion is missing. Of under 950,000 clones listed, about 17% were seen once; the top ten hold roughly 0.025%. Specimen: naive CD4+ T cells from blood. These receptors were obtained from a woman between 18 and 30 years old in good health.

The V gene is TRBV18, the J gene TRBJ2-5; TRBD1 aligns across 8 bases. Germline loops: CDR1 KGHSH, CDR2 LQKENI. The CDR3 is made up of 14 amino acids. The V segment lost 5 bases and the J segment 4 bases; nucleotides outside the gene matches: 6. The CDR3 loop reads CASSWTGNGETQYF. The CDR3 coding sequence is TGTGCCAGCTCATGGACAGGGAATGGAGAGACCCAGTACTTC.

V usage is TRBV20-1 and J usage is TRBJ2-1, with D hard to call. With 7 bases removed from V and 8 bases from J, the gap between germline ends came to 6 bases. There are 9 residues in the CDR3. The V gene's germline CDR1 is DFQATT and CDR2 SNEGSKA (reference sequence). Written as DNA, the CDR3 is TGCAGTGACGGCGATGAGCAGTTCTTC. Its translation: CSDGDEQFF.

CDR3 amino acids: CASSLGRTQGFF. The DNA for the CDR3 is TGTGCCAGCAGCTTAGGGCGGACGCAGGGGTTCTTC. The chain couples TRBV7-2 to TRBJ2-1; D is perhaps TRBD1 (5 bases). With 1 base removed from V and 15 bases from J, the gap between germline ends came to 13 bases. There are 12 residues in the CDR3. CDR1 is SGHTA and CDR2 is FQGNSA in the germline V gene.

DNA of the CDR3: TGTGCCAGCAGCGTGTCACTAGACTCAGAGACCCAGTACTTC. Its translation is CASSVSLDSETQYF. The chain uses TRBV9 and TRBJ2-5, with D possibly TRBD2 on 5 matching bases. CDR3 length: 14 residues. Germline V gives CDR1 SGDLS, CDR2 YYNGEE. The germline V and J ends were trimmed by 2 bases and 4 bases, with 12 bases remaining between them.

The table lists this clone with a few counts. The chain combines TRBV10-3 with TRBJ2-3, with TRBD2 identical over 13 bases. The V segment lost 2 bases and the J segment 1 base; nucleotides outside the gene matches: 6. The CDR3 covers 18 residues. Germline CDR1 and CDR2: ENHRY and SYGVKD. CDR3 nucleotides: TGTGCCATCAGTGAGGGAACTAGCGGGAGGGCGGGCACAGATACGCAGTATTTT. Its protein is CAISEGTSGRAGTDTQYF.

The chain has TRBV15 and TRBJ2-1; 11 nucleotides agree with TRBD2. CDR1 and CDR2 (germline): LNHNV, YYDKDF (reference sequence). CDR3 length: 16 residues. The junction had 16 bases not matched to a gene; V was cut back by 3 bases and J by 15 bases. The CDR3 protein is CATSRGRLAGPPLPFF. In nucleotides, the CDR3 is TGTGCCACCAGCAGGGGGAGACTAGCGGGACCCCCACTCCCGTTCTTC.

V gene TRBV4-3 combines with J gene TRBJ2-7; D uncertain. The V gene's germline CDR1 is LGHNA and CDR2 YSLEER. V gave up 0 bases and J gave up 0 bases, with 12 bases separating them. The CDR3 has 16 residues. CDR3 bases: TGCGCCAGCAGCCAAGAGATCGGCTTGTACTCCTACGAGCAGTACTTC. It codes for CASSQEIGLYSYEQYF.

This clone was counted only a few times. CDR3 in amino acids: CASSTRRGTSGSKDTQYF. Written as DNA, the CDR3 is TGTGCCAGTAGTACTCGAAGGGGGACTAGCGGGAGTAAGGATACGCAGTATTTT. V is TRBV19 and J is TRBJ2-3, with 14 bases matching TRBD2. The germline V gene encodes CDR1 LNHDA and CDR2 SQIVND (reference sequence). The CDR3 extends over 18 amino acids. J was trimmed by 6 bases and V by 4 bases; bases with no gene match: 12.

This clone came up a few times. V gene TRBV7-9 combines with J gene TRBJ2-3; TRBD2 agrees at 7 bases. J gave up 1 base and V 5 bases, and 12 bases lay outside the gene matches. Germline CDR1 and CDR2: SEHNR and FQNEAQ (reference sequence). This CDR3 is built from 17 residues. The CDR3 region has the DNA TGTGCCAGCAGCCGCTGGGGCGGGAGTGCGGGCACAGATACGCAGTATTTT. Translating gives CASSRWGGSAGTDTQYF.

In this sample, this clone turned up a few times. The genes are TRBV7-3 and TRBJ2-3; D gene uncertain. V was trimmed by 6 bases and J by 2 bases, leaving 15 bases between them. The CDR3 extends over 15 amino acids. Germline CDR1 SGHTA, CDR2 FQGTGA. CDR3: CASRETTPNTDTQYF. Here the CDR3 DNA reads TGTGCCAGCAGGGAAACTACCCCTAACACAGATACGCAGTATTTT.

A note on this clone: Other nucleotide sequences in the sample specify the same CDR3. This chain joins TRBV7-2 and TRBJ2-7; D is unresolved. CDR3 length: 12 residues. V shed 5 bases and J shed 0 bases, with 5 bases lying between them. CDR1 and CDR2 (germline): SGHTA, FQGNSA. CDR3: CASSQSSYEQYF. As DNA, the CDR3 is TGTGCCAGCAGCCAGAGCTCCTACGAGCAGTACTTC.

This clone was detected only a few times. CDR3 sequence (DNA): TGTGCCAGTAGCGATACAAGAATGAACACTGAAGCTTTCTTT. This codes for CASSDTRMNTEAFF. The chain links TRBV19 to TRBJ1-1; no definite D call. Trimming stripped 6 bases from V and 0 bases from J, with 11 bases between. Germline CDR1 reads LNHDA; CDR2 reads SQIVND (reference sequence). This CDR3 is 14 amino acids long. Full variable domain (remainder filled in from reference TRBV19 and TRBJ1-1): DGGITQSPKYLFRKEGQNVTLSCEQNLNHDAMYWYRQDPGQGLRLIYYSQIVNDFQKGDIAEGYSVSREKKESFPLTVTSAQKNPTAFYLCASSDTRMNTEAFFGQGTRLTVV.

To note about this clone: The junction departs from germline at one end; a sequencing error may be responsible. The gene calls are TRBV5-6 and TRBJ2-1, with D possibly matching TRBD1 (6 bases). The germline gives CDR1 SGHDT, CDR2 YYEEEE. This CDR3 has 15 residues. CDR3: CASGFRGTTYNEQFF. The CDR3 nucleotides are TGTGCCAGCGGCTTTCGTGGGACAACCTACAATGAGCAGTTCTTC.

This clone was detected only a few times. The genes are TRBV19 and TRBJ2-2; D not resolved. The ends were cut back, 1 base at V and 6 bases at J, with 6 bases in the middle. Germline V lookup: CDR1 LNHDA, CDR2 SQIVND (reference sequence). The CDR3 is 13 residues long. CDR3 in amino acids: CASSIGLPGELFF. The CDR3, as DNA: TGTGCCAGTAGTATAGGGTTACCCGGGGAGCTGTTTTTT. The full variable domain, in which reference TRBV19 and TRBJ2-2 provide the parts outside the CDR3, is DGGITQSPKYLFRKEGQNVTLSCEQNLNHDAMYWYRQDPGQGLRLIYYSQIVNDFQKGDIAEGYSVSREKKESFPLTVTSAQKNPTAFYLCASSIGLPGELFFGEGSRLTVL.

This clone was seen a handful of times. The rearrangement uses TRBV28 and TRBJ1-1, with D unresolved. V lost 6 bases and J lost 5, with 10 bases in between. CDR1 MDHEN and CDR2 SYDVKM come from the germline V gene. The CDR3 sequence is 12 residues long. CDR3 sequence: CASSLDGTEAFF. CDR3 sequence (DNA): TGTGCCAGCAGCCTAGACGGAACTGAAGCTTTCTTT.

This clone was seen more than once but under ten times. V usage is TRBV13 and J usage is TRBJ1-1, with D unresolved. This CDR3 is 15 amino acids long. V was pared by 5 bases and J by 1 base, with 14 bases between. Germline values: CDR1 PRHDT, CDR2 FYEKMQ (reference sequence). The DNA of the CDR3 is TGTGCCAGCAGCCCCCGCCTGGGGAGGAACACTGAAGCTTTCTTT. Amino acid sequence: CASSPRLGRNTEAFF.

The V gene is TRBV6-6, the J gene TRBJ2-2; D may correspond to TRBD1 or TRBD2 (5 bases each). V dropped 4 bases and J dropped 6 bases, with 12 bases sitting between them. Germline CDR1 reads MNHNY; CDR2 reads SVGAGI (reference sequence). This CDR3 comprises 14 residues. This chain's CDR3 is CASSSDQGAGELFF. The CDR3 DNA reads as TGTGCCAGCAGTTCAGACCAGGGAGCCGGGGAGCTGTTTTTT.

This clone showed up just a few times. Other DNA sequences of this sample code for an identical CDR3. The chain is built from TRBV20-1 and TRBJ2-1; no firm D call. V shed 5 bases and J shed 8 bases, with 7 bases lying between them. From germline, CDR1 is DFQATT and CDR2 SNEGSKA (reference sequence). CDR3 length: 10 amino acids. The DNA for the CDR3 is TGCAGTGCTTCCACCTATGAGCAGTTCTTC. It codes for CSASTYEQFF.

This clone was observed at least ten times. The chain joins TRBV14 to TRBJ2-1; 9 bases map to TRBD2. CDR3 size: 15 residues. CDR1 SGHDN and CDR2 FVKESK come from the germline V gene. Trimming cost V 1 base and J 7 bases; bases outside gene matches: 5. In DNA, the CDR3 is TGTGCCAGCAGCCAAGCTGGGACTAGCAGGAATGAGCAGTTCTTC. The encoded protein is CASSQAGTSRNEQFF. The full variable domain, in which reference TRBV14 and TRBJ2-1 provide the parts outside the CDR3, is EAGVTQFPSHSVIEKGQTVTLRCDPISGHDNLYWYRRVMGKEIKFLLHFVKESKQDESGMPNNRFLAERTGGTYSTLKVQPAELEDSGVYFCASSQAGTSRNEQFFGPGTRLTVL.

This clone was counted only a few times. The rearrangement uses TRBV11-2 and TRBJ2-1; D may be TRBD1 (6 bases). There are 15 residues in the CDR3. Germline V CDR1 and CDR2: SGHAT, FQNNGV. V was clipped by 3 bases and J by 7 bases, with 16 bases between them. CDR3 nucleotides: TGTGCCAGCAGCTTCCAACTAGGGGGTGGGAATGAGCAGTTCTTC. It encodes CASSFQLGGGNEQFF.

This chain links TRBV5-1 with TRBJ2-7; no clear D. The germline V gene encodes CDR1 SGHRS and CDR2 YFSETQ. CDR3 length: 15 residues. V was cut by 0 bases and J by 1 base, with 11 bases left in between. CDR3 sequence: CASSLVGQSSYEQYF. CDR3 DNA: TGCGCCAGCAGCTTGGTAGGGCAGAGTTCCTACGAGCAGTACTTC.